The table lists the clone carrying this T cell receptor (beta chain) with a count of one. The antigen remains undetermined. A single base separates this from a much larger clone, so it may be a read error. The use of a sample-barcoded 5' primer and a J-beta primer mix characterized a second PCR of roughly 6 to 11 cycles. One entry per CDR3 protein, called by TCRdb with MiXCR from the 5' RACE reads. The data contain about 730,000 distinct CDR3 sequences, roughly 45% of them seen just once; the ten biggest clones take up around a fifth. Every participating donor contributed roughly 11 milliliters of peripheral blood through a draw. CDR1 is SQVTM and CDR2 is ANQGSEA in the germline V gene. This CDR3 has 12 residues. This entry belongs to a study of blood T cells in healthy people across ages. Whole-study results and caveats: Unknown donor CMV status possibly confounded expanded clonotype changes. Greater diversity and more naive CD4+ cells were seen in long-lived donors than in aged donors. Per million T cells, the diversity of TCR beta decreased roughly linearly as age advanced.

The source of this sequence is a woman aged 60-70 years in good health. The material sequenced was blood. V gene TRBV29-1 combines with J gene TRBJ2-7, with TRBD1 matching over 11 bases. For the CDR3, the DNA is TGCAACGGGACAGGGGGGGACTACGAGCAGTACTTC. Protein sequence: CNGTGGDYEQYF.